Listed below are T cell receptor beta chains from one sample, sequenced in a study of Ad26.COV2.S vaccination and SARS-CoV-2 variants. Here immunoSEQ multiplex PCR was the method, and the copy in TCRdb shows in-frame clones only, minus some. The data contain some 290,000 clones, around 85% of them seen just once; the ten biggest clones take up 2% to 2.5%. Source: peripheral blood, taken in a trial of Ad26.COV2.S vaccine versus placebo. These receptors were collected from a person aged 18 to 65 who received the Ad26.COV2.S COVID-19 vaccine or a placebo. The CDR3 runs from the conserved cysteine through the conserved F or W. A D gene is named only where the DNA matches it firmly. Clone size appears in some rows only: once, few, many, or a class for an expanded clone.

TRBD1	TRBV6-1	TRBJ1-4	.	TGTGCCAGCAGTGAGACCGGGACAGGGTGGTCGGGATTGTTTTTT	CASSETGTGWSGLFF
.	TRBV9	TRBJ2-1	.	TGTGCCAGCAGCGTAGTAGGTGGGGGGCCAAACAATGAGCAGTTCTTC	CASSVVGGGPNNEQFF
.	TRBV13	TRBJ2-5	few	TGTGCCAGCAGTCGCCGACAGGACCAAGAGACCCAGTACTTC	CASSRRQDQETQYF
.	TRBV2	TRBJ2-1	.	TGTGCCAGCAGTGAAGCCGACAATGAGCAGTTCTTC	CASSEADNEQFF
.	TRBV4-1	TRBJ1-6	.	TGCGCCAGCAGCCAAGGGGGGGTGTCACCCCTCCACTTT	CASSQGGVSPLHF
TRBD1	TRBV11-2	TRBJ1-4	.	TGTGCCAGCAGCTTAGCAGGGGGCTATGAAAAACTGTTTTTT	CASSLAGGYEKLFF
.	TRBV7-3	TRBJ1-1	.	TGTGCCAGCAGCTTACGGATGAACACTGAAGCTTTCTTT	CASSLRMNTEAFF
.	TRBV9	TRBJ2-7	.	TGTGCCAGCAGCCCAGACCCCAGGGCAAACTACGAGCAGTACTTC	CASSPDPRANYEQYF
TRBD1	TRBV19	TRBJ1-1	.	TGTGCCAGTAGTCAAGGGACAGGTGAGGCGGAAGCTTTCTTT	CASSQGTGEAEAFF
TRBD2	TRBV4-1	TRBJ2-3	.	TGCGCCAGCAGCCACCTTAGCGGGGGGGCGGGAACAGATACGCAGTATTTT	CASSHLSGGAGTDTQYF
TRBD1	TRBV19	TRBJ2-2	.	TGTGCCAGTAGTCTTAGAAGGACAGGGAGAGAATTCACCGGGGAGCTGTTTTTT	CASSLRRTGREFTGELFF
.	TRBV29-1	TRBJ2-1	.	TGCAGCGTTACCCCGGGACCGGACTCCTACAATGAGCAGTTCTTC	CSVTPGPDSYNEQFF
TRBD2	TRBV5-4	TRBJ2-7	.	TGTGCCAGCAGCCCGCCCCTCGCGGGGGAGTGGTACGAGCAGTACTTC	CASSPPLAGEWYEQYF
TRBD1	TRBV9	TRBJ2-1	.	TGTGCCAGCAGCGTAGACTGGACAGGGGGCAATGAGCAGTTCTTC	CASSVDWTGGNEQFF
.	TRBV6-6	TRBJ1-2	.	TGTGCCAGCAGCGTTTCTAACTATGGCTACACCTTC	CASSVSNYGYTF
TRBD1	TRBV7-9	TRBJ2-2	.	TGTGCCAGCAGAGGGCAGGGGGCGACCGGGGAGCTGTTTTTT	CASRGQGATGELFF
.	TRBV5-5	TRBJ1-2	once	TGTGCCAGCAGCTTAGGGGCTAACTATGGCTACACCTTC	CASSLGANYGYTF
TRBD2	TRBV7-2	TRBJ2-7	.	TGTGCCAGCAGCTTAGAATGGAGGACTAGCGGGCCTTTGTCCTACGAGCAGTACTTC	CASSLEWRTSGPLSYEQYF
.	TRBV28	TRBJ2-1	.	TGTGCCAGCAGTTCCCGCCGGAGCTCCTACAATGAGCAGTTCTTC	CASSSRRSSYNEQFF
.	TRBV2	TRBJ2-6	.	TGTGCCAGCAGTGAAGGGTCTCGGGCGACCAACGTCCTGACTTTC	CASSEGSRATNVLTF
.	TRBV3-1/TRBV3-2	TRBJ2-5	.	TGTGCCAGCAGCTCAAGCGGTCTAGCCCAAGAGACCCAGTACTTC	CASSSSGLAQETQYF
.	TRBV5-1	TRBJ2-7	.	TGCGCCAGCAGCTTGGAAGGAAGGGGATCCTACGAGCAGTACTTC	CASSLEGRGSYEQYF
.	TRBV4-1	TRBJ2-1	once	TGCGCCAGCAGCCAAGAGAGGGGGGCGAGTAATAATGAGCAGTTCTTC	CASSQERGASNNEQFF
TRBD1	TRBV6-5	TRBJ2-7	.	TGTGCCAGCAGGGACAGGGGGTTCCTTTCCTACGAGCAGTACTTC	CASRDRGFLSYEQYF
.	TRBV19	TRBJ2-2	.	TGTGCCAGTATGGCAGGCACCGGGGAGCTGTTTTTT	CASMAGTGELFF
.	TRBV5-1	TRBJ1-1	.	TGCGCCAGCAGCTTGGATGTTCGGGGGATGAACACTGAAGCTTTCTTT	CASSLDVRGMNTEAFF
TRBD1	TRBV2	TRBJ2-3	.	TGTGCCAGCAGCGCCGACAGGGGGCGAGGGGATACGCAGTATTTT	CASSADRGRGDTQYF
TRBD1	TRBV10-2	TRBJ1-1	.	TGCGCCAGCAGGACAGGGGGATCGAACACTGAAGCTTTCTTT	CASRTGGSNTEAFF